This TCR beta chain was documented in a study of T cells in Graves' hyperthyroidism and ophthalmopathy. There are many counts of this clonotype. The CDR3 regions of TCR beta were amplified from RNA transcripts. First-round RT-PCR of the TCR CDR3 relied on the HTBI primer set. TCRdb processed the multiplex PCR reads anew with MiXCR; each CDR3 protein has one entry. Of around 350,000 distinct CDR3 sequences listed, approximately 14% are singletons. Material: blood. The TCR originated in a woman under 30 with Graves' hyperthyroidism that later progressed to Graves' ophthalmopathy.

CDR3 bases: TGTGCCAGCAGCGACCGTCCGACAGAACAGGGGGAGCAGTTCTTC. Translation: CASSDRPTEQGEQFF. This chain joins TRBV7-9 and TRBJ2-1; 7 bases are shared with TRBD1. The CDR3 is 15 residues long. The V and J ends lost 5 bases and 10 bases, in that order; junction bases with no gene match: 14. CDR1 is SEHNR and CDR2 is FQNEAQ in the germline V gene (reference sequence).